This is a list of T cell receptor beta chains from one sample in a study of a mutant IDH1 vaccine in newly diagnosed glioma. TCRdb keeps only in-frame clones here, not all; method: immunoSEQ multiplex PCR. Of some 130,000 clones detected, about four fifths appear once; the ten largest clones hold under 7%. The antigens these receptors bind are not known. The starting material was PBMCs, obtained from a glioma patient whose treatment included an IDH1 peptide vaccine. The receptor set was obtained from a man aged 35-49 years with glioma. CDR3s include the opening cysteine and the closing phenylalanine or tryptophan. Fields, in order: CDR3 DNA, CDR3 protein, J gene, D gene, clone size, V gene. A D gene is named only where the DNA matches it firmly. Rows may omit the clone size; those that give it use once, few, many or a size class.

TGTGCCAGCAGCTCGGGACATTTTTCAACTAATGAAAAACTGTTTTTT	CASSSGHFSTNEKLFF	TRBJ1-4	.	.	TRBV7-2
TGTGCCAGCAGCCACCGATTTCCCAACAGGGCCAACTCTGGAAACACCATATATTTT	CASSHRFPNRANSGNTIYF	TRBJ1-3	.	.	TRBV4-2
TGTGCCAGCAGCTTGGGTTCAGGGGATTCACCCCTCCACTTT	CASSLGSGDSPLHF	TRBJ1-6	.	few	TRBV5-5
TGTGCCAGCAGCTTGGACTCCCCAGGGTTGAGTGAAGCTTTCTTT	CASSLDSPGLSEAFF	TRBJ1-1	.	.	TRBV5-4
TGTGCCATCAGTGAAGTGTCAGCCACAGATACGCAGTATTTT	CAISEVSATDTQYF	TRBJ2-3	.	.	TRBV10-3
TGTGCCAGCAGCTTAGACGGCAATCAGCCCCAGCATTTT	CASSLDGNQPQHF	TRBJ1-5	.	.	TRBV7-8
TGTGCCAGCTCACCAAAGGCCGGGAGTAGCACCTACGAGCAGTACTTC	CASSPKAGSSTYEQYF	TRBJ2-7	.	.	TRBV18
TGTGCCAGCAGCCGCCTCACCCACAGGACCACAGATACGCAGTATTTT	CASSRLTHRTTDTQYF	TRBJ2-3	.	.	TRBV13
TGCGCCAGCAGGGGGACTAGCGGGGGCCAGCATACGCAGTATTTT	CASRGTSGGQHTQYF	TRBJ2-3	TRBD2	.	TRBV10-1
TGTGCCAGTAGTATGACAGGGTCGTCCAACTATGGCTACACCTTC	CASSMTGSSNYGYTF	TRBJ1-2	TRBD1	few	TRBV19
TGTGCCAGCAGCTCGAACAGGCTGTCCGCAGAGACCCAGTACTTC	CASSSNRLSAETQYF	TRBJ2-5	.	.	TRBV7-8
TGTGCCAGCAGTGTGTCTAGCGGGGGAGAGACCCAGTACTTC	CASSVSSGGETQYF	TRBJ2-5	TRBD2	.	TRBV6-1
TGTGCCAGCAGTGATTACACAGATACGCAGTATTTT	CASSDYTDTQYF	TRBJ2-3	.	.	TRBV6-4
TGTGCCAGCAGTAGATCGGCTTCGGATACGCAGTATTTT	CASSRSASDTQYF	TRBJ2-3	.	.	TRBV7-2
TGTGCCAGCAGCTCCGACACGACTGAAGCTTTCTTT	CASSSDTTEAFF	TRBJ1-1	.	.	TRBV13
TGTGCCAGCAGCTTGGGAAGGGGGGTCCAAGAGACCCAGTACTTC	CASSLGRGVQETQYF	TRBJ2-5	.	.	TRBV5-8
TGTGCCTGGAGCCCTCCGGGCGGGAACACTGAAGCTTTCTTT	CAWSPPGGNTEAFF	TRBJ1-1	.	.	TRBV30
TGTGCCTGGAGTGAGGAGAGAACCTCCGAAGCTTTCTTT	CAWSEERTSEAFF	TRBJ1-1	.	.	TRBV30
TGCGCCAGCAGCTTACAGGGAGTTAACAATGAGCAGTTCTTC	CASSLQGVNNEQFF	TRBJ2-1	.	few	TRBV5-1
TGTGCCAGCAGCCAAGGCAGCGGGGGGCCCAAAAACATTCAGTACTTC	CASSQGSGGPKNIQYF	TRBJ2-4	TRBD2	.	TRBV4-2
TGTGCCACCACCCTCAGGGGGCGGGGGGAGACCCAGTACTTC	CATTLRGRGETQYF	TRBJ2-5	.	few	TRBV7-8
TGCAGCGTGAAGACAGTGTACCAAGAGACCCAGTACTTC	CSVKTVYQETQYF	TRBJ2-5	.	.	TRBV29-1
TGTGCCAGCAGTTACAGTTCCTACGAGCAGTACTTC	CASSYSSYEQYF	TRBJ2-7	.	.	TRBV6-5
TGTGCCAGCAGCCCGAAGGGGTCTAGCGGCCAAGAGACCCAGTACTTC	CASSPKGSSGQETQYF	TRBJ2-5	TRBD2	.	TRBV7-8
TGTGCCAGCAGCCTCCCAGGGGAAGGGGCCAACGTCCTGACTTTC	CASSLPGEGANVLTF	TRBJ2-6	.	once	TRBV7-2
TGTGCCAGCAGTTTTGTGGGTCTCACCGGGGAGCTGTTTTTT	CASSFVGLTGELFF	TRBJ2-2	.	.	TRBV27
TGTGCCAGCAGCCCGGGAAACGAGCAGTACTTC	CASSPGNEQYF	TRBJ2-7	.	.	TRBV7-9
TGTGCCAGTAGTGAAACGGGGAGCACAGATACGCAGTATTTT	CASSETGSTDTQYF	TRBJ2-3	.	.	TRBV19
TGTGCCAGTAGTTACGGGACAAACTATGGCTACACCTTC	CASSYGTNYGYTF	TRBJ1-2	.	.	TRBV19
TGTGCCAGCAGAGGACTTACGAACACCGGGGAGCTGTTTTTT	CASRGLTNTGELFF	TRBJ2-2	.	.	TRBV6-5
TGTGCCAGCTGGGCGAACACCGGGGAGCTGTTTTTT	CASWANTGELFF	TRBJ2-2	.	.	TRBV28
TGTGCCAGCAGCTTAGCTCAGGGGAATATAGGAAAAGAGACCCAGTACTTC	CASSLAQGNIGKETQYF	TRBJ2-5	.	.	TRBV11-2